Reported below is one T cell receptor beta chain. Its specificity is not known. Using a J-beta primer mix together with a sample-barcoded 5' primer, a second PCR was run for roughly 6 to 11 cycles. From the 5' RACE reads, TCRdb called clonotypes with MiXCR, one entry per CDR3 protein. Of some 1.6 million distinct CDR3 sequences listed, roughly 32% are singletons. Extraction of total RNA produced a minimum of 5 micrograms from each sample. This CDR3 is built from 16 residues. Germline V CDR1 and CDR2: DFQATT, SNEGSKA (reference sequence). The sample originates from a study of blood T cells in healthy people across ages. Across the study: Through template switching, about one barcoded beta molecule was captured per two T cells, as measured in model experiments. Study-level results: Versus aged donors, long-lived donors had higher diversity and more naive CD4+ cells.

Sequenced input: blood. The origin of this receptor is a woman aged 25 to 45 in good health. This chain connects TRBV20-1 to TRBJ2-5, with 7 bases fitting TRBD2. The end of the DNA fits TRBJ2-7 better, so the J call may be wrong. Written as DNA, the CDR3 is TGCAGTGCTAGAGATCGTAGGCCTAGCGGAGGGTACGAGCAGTACTTC. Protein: CSARDRRPSGGYEQYF.